Given below is one T cell receptor beta chain in context. Its target is unknown. The data are from a study of vaccination and CD4 T cells after COVID-19. Treatment indicated: roughly 11-day PBMC culture with coronavirus spike peptide pools or control peptides (ViraFEST assay). Sequencing of DNA taken from cultured CD4+ T cells relied on the Oncomine TCR Beta short-read assay. One entry per CDR3 protein results from TCRdb running MiXCR on the PCR reads. The sample carries roughly 12,000 distinct CDR3 sequences, about 61% recorded once. The sequences come from CD4+ T cells from blood, cultured in vitro, collected before SARS-CoV-2 vaccination. This TCR was sampled from a human donor who had recovered from COVID-19.

Written as DNA, the CDR3 is TGTGCCACCAGTGATCCGCCTCGGTATGAGCAGTTCTTC. It translates to CATSDPPRYEQFF. This chain uses TRBV24-1 with TRBJ2-1, with D unresolved. Per germline, CDR1 KGHDR and CDR2 SFDVKD. The germline V and J ends were trimmed by 3 bases and 8 bases, with 10 bases remaining between them. CDR3 length equals 13 residues.